Below, 18 T cell receptor beta chains from the same sample are listed, as sequenced in a study of blood T cell repertoires in COVID-19. Measured with immunoSEQ multiplex PCR; TCRdb has only the in-frame clones, and not every one. The sample consists of more than 45,000 clones, more than 75% of them appearing once. Material for sequencing was peripheral blood. Receptors were obtained from a human donor with active COVID-19. The donor label of this sample is uncertain.

The rearrangement uses TRBV6-1 and TRBJ2-2; TRBD1 is a possible D gene (5 bases). Germline CDR1 and CDR2: MNHNS and SASEGT. The V gene lost 1 base and the J gene lost 7 bases, with 10 bases spanning the gap. CDR3 size: 14 residues. The CDR3 bases are TGTGCCAGCAGTGAAGGGGGCCACCACGGGGAGCTGTTTTTT. As protein: CASSEGGHHGELFF.

This clone was observed a handful of times. V usage is TRBV5-6 and J usage is TRBJ1-3, with D maybe TRBD1 (6 bases). Trimming removed 0 bases from V and 8 bases from J, with 15 bases in between. CDR1 is SGHDT, CDR2 YYEEEE, per germline. The CDR3 loop spans 15 amino acids. CDR3 nucleotides: TGTGCCAGCAGCTTGGAACAGGGAGGGCCTGACACCATATATTTT. The encoded protein is CASSLEQGGPDTIYF.

This clone was observed a single time. The chain links TRBV6-5 to TRBJ2-3, with 7 bases fitting TRBD1. J gave up 7 bases and V 2 bases, and 9 bases lay outside the gene matches. This CDR3 is 15 amino acids long. CDR1 MNHEY and CDR2 SVGAGI come from the germline V gene. CDR3 in DNA: TGTGCCAGCAGTTACCAGGTGGGACAGCCGAATACGCAGTATTTT. It yields the protein CASSYQVGQPNTQYF.

The chain combines TRBV5-1 with TRBJ1-2; 8 nucleotides agree with TRBD1. Unmatched junction bases numbered 9, after V lost 4 bases and J lost 7 bases. Per the germline V gene, CDR1 is SGHRS and CDR2 is YFSETQ. The CDR3 runs 14 residues. This CDR3 is CASSEPTGGGGYTF. The CDR3 DNA is TGCGCCAGCAGCGAACCAACAGGGGGAGGTGGCTACACCTTC. Full variable domain (remainder filled in from reference TRBV5-1 and TRBJ1-2): KAGVTQTPRYLIKTRGQQVTLSCSPISGHRSVSWYQQTPGQGLQFLFEYFSETQRNKGNFPGRFSGRQFSNSRSEMNVSTLELGDSALYLCASSEPTGGGGYTFGSGTRLTVV.

J is TRBJ1-1 and V is TRBV5-1, with D possibly TRBD1 on 6 matching bases. The CDR3 runs 14 residues. Germline-derived CDR1 and CDR2 are SGHRS and YFSETQ. V was cut by 4 bases and J by 1 base, with 11 bases left in between. In nucleotides, the CDR3 is TGCGCCAGCAGCGTACAGGGACAGAACACTGAAGCTTTCTTT. Its protein is CASSVQGQNTEAFF.

This clone was found once. The sample holds other DNA sequences that translate to the same CDR3. This chain connects TRBV11-2 to TRBJ2-7, with D maybe TRBD1 (7 bases). CDR1 SGHAT and CDR2 FQNNGV come from the germline V gene. The CDR3 length is 17 residues. Deletions cut 1 base from V and 1 base from J, with 17 bases between. The CDR3 is CASSLGGAGGRSYEQYF. The CDR3 DNA is TGTGCCAGCAGCTTAGGGGGGGCAGGGGGGCGATCCTACGAGCAGTACTTC.

The chain combines TRBV14 with TRBJ2-6; no firm D call. The CDR3 has 16 residues. Germline CDR1 is SGHDN and CDR2 is FVKESK. V was trimmed by 2 bases and J by 4 bases, leaving 12 bases between them. Here the CDR3 DNA reads TGTGCCAGCAGCCAATATCGGGTTTCGGGGGCCAACGTCCTGACTTTC. Amino acids: CASSQYRVSGANVLTF.

The chain carries TRBV7-2 and TRBJ2-2; D call uncertain. The CDR3 contains 15 residues. Per germline, CDR1 SGHTA and CDR2 FQGNSA. Trimming cost V 3 bases and J 0 bases, with 8 bases left between them. In nucleotides, the CDR3 is TGTGCCAGCAGCTTCCTCGAGCCGAACACCGGGGAGCTGTTTTTT. It translates to CASSFLEPNTGELFF.

The rearrangement joins TRBV2 to TRBJ1-2; D is perhaps TRBD1 (6 bases). The CDR3 has 16 amino acids. Germline V CDR1 and CDR2: SNHLY, FYNNEI. Trimming cost V 6 bases and J 4 bases, with 21 bases left between them. The CDR3 sequence is CASRGGSGDNGYGYTF. CDR3 bases: TGTGCCAGCAGGGGGGGCAGCGGGGACAACGGCTATGGCTACACCTTC. The whole variable domain, filled in from reference TRBV2 and TRBJ1-2, reads EPEVTQTPSHQVTQMGQEVILRCVPISNHLYFYWYRQILGQKVEFLVSFYNNEISEKSEIFDDQFSVERPDGSNFTLKIRSTKLEDSAMYFCASRGGSGDNGYGYTFGSGTRLTVV.

This clone has just one count. The CDR3 coding sequence is TGTGCCAGCAGCTTGGGAGGGGGTATGAACACTGAAGCTTTCTTT. It is translated as CASSLGGGMNTEAFF. This chain joins TRBV5-4 and TRBJ1-1, with D possibly TRBD1 on 6 matching bases. This CDR3 comprises 15 residues. Trimming cost V 0 bases and J 0 bases, with 9 bases left between them. Germline CDR1 reads SGHNT; CDR2 reads YYREEE (reference sequence).

The V call is TRBV5-6, the J call TRBJ2-1; 9 nucleotides align to TRBD2. In germline, CDR1 is SGHDT, CDR2 YYEEEE. CDR3 size: 16 residues. V gave up 1 base and J gave up 7 bases; unmatched junction bases: 9. CDR3 sequence: CASSLLWASGENEQFF. The CDR3 DNA reads TGTGCCAGCAGCTTGTTGTGGGCTAGCGGGGAGAATGAGCAGTTCTTC.

This clone is a singleton in its sample. This chain uses TRBV11-2 with TRBJ2-1, with TRBD2 identical over 8 bases. Germline assignment: CDR1 SGHAT and CDR2 FQNNGV. V lost 1 base and J lost 7; bases outside the gene matches: 3. The CDR3 length is 14 residues. The CDR3: CASSLAGGFNEQFF. CDR3 in DNA: TGTGCCAGCAGCTTAGCGGGAGGGTTTAATGAGCAGTTCTTC. Drawing the rest from reference TRBV11-2 and TRBJ2-1, the complete variable domain is EAGVAQSPRYKIIEKRQSVAFWCNPISGHATLYWYQQILGQGPKLLIQFQNNGVVDDSQLPKDRFSAERLKGVDSTLKIQPAKLEDSAVYLCASSLAGGFNEQFFGPGTRLTVL.

V is TRBV3-1 (or the pseudogene TRBV3-2) and J is TRBJ1-2; 8 bases line up with TRBD1. This CDR3 has 14 residues. J lost 3 bases, V lost 4 bases, and 4 bases had no gene match. Per germline, CDR1 LGHDT and CDR2 YNNKEL (reference sequence). The CDR3 DNA reads as TGTGCCAGCAGCCTTGGGACAGGTGACTATGGCTACACCTTC. Residues: CASSLGTGDYGYTF.

The chain carries TRBV20-1 and TRBJ2-7; D ambiguous. This CDR3 comprises 12 residues. Per the germline V gene, CDR1 is DFQATT and CDR2 is SNEGSKA (reference sequence). Trimming stripped 3 bases from V and 1 base from J, with 7 bases between. In nucleotides, the CDR3 is TGCAGTGCTAGTCCAGCGTCCTACGAGCAGTACTTC. Its translation: CSASPASYEQYF.

V gene TRBV5-1 combines with J gene TRBJ1-4; TRBD1 agrees at 7 bases. The CDR3 runs 14 residues. The germline V gene encodes CDR1 SGHRS and CDR2 YFSETQ. The J segment lost 5 bases and the V segment lost 7 bases, leaving 8 bases of the junction unmatched. The CDR3 spells CASCEGQQNEKLFF. CDR3 nucleotide sequence: TGCGCCAGCTGCGAGGGACAGCAGAATGAAAAACTGTTTTTT.

The rearrangement uses TRBV10-3 and TRBJ2-7; D perhaps matches TRBD1 (6 bases). The CDR3 runs 12 residues. The germline V gene has CDR1 ENHRY and CDR2 SYGVKD. V was clipped by 2 bases and J by 4 bases, with 6 bases between them. The CDR3 protein is CAISETGYEQYF. The CDR3 bases are TGTGCCATCAGTGAGACAGGGTACGAGCAGTACTTC.

This clone is medium-sized. The chain's CDR3 is CASSLGGVEQYF. The CDR3 nucleotides are TGTGCCAGCAGCTTGGGAGGCGTCGAGCAGTACTTC. The chain joins TRBV7-9 to TRBJ2-7, with D possibly TRBD2 on 6 matching bases. Trimming pared 3 bases from V and 6 bases from J, leaving 9 bases between. Germline CDR1 reads SEHNR; CDR2 reads FQNEAQ (reference sequence). This CDR3 contains 12 residues.

The chain recombines TRBV7-8 with TRBJ2-7; D unresolved. Between the trimmed V and J ends, which lost 5 bases and 3 bases, there was a span of 11 bases. The length of the CDR3 is 13 residues. Germline CDR1 and CDR2: SGHVS and FQNEAQ. CDR3 in amino acids: CASSRSRVYEQYF. DNA of the CDR3: TGTGCCAGCAGCAGATCTCGAGTCTACGAGCAGTACTTC.